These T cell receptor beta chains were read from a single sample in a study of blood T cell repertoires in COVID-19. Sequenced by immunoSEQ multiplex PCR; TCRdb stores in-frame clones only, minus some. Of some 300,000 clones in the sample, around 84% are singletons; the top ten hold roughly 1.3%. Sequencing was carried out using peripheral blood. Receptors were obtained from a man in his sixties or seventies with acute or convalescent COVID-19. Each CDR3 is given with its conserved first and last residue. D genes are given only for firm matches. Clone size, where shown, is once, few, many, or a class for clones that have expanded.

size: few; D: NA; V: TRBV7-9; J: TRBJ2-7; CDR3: CASTLGLGYEQYF; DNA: TGTGCCAGCACCCTGGGGCTAGGGTACGAGCAGTACTTC
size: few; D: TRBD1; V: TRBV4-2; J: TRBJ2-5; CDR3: CASSPGQGSETQYF; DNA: TGTGCCAGCAGCCCGGGACAGGGGAGTGAGACCCAGTACTTC
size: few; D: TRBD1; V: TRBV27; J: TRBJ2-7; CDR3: CASSTTFPGQGTDAYEQYF; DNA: TGTGCCAGCAGTACAACCTTCCCGGGACAGGGGACGGACGCCTACGAGCAGTACTTC
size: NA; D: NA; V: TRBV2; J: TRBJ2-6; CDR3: CAGKQVSGANVLTF; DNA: TGTGCCGGAAAACAGGTCTCTGGGGCCAACGTCCTGACTTTC
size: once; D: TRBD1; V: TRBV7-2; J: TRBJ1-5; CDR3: CASSPRTGRIANQPQHF; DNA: TGTGCCAGCAGCCCTCGGACAGGGAGAATTGCAAATCAGCCCCAGCATTTT
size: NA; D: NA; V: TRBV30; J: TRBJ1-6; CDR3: CAWSFPVALSPLHF; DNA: TGTGCCTGGAGTTTTCCGGTCGCACTTTCACCCCTCCACTTT
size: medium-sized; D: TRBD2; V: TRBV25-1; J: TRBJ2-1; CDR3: CASSEQGLAQFF; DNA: TGTGCCAGCAGTGAACAAGGACTAGCGCAGTTCTTC
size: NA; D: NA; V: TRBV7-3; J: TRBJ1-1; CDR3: CASSLRHEGNTEAFF; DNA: TGTGCCAGCAGCTTACGTCACGAGGGGAACACTGAAGCTTTCTTT
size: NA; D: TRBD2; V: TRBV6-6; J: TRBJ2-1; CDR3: CASSYSGLANEQFF; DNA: TGTGCCAGCAGTTACTCGGGACTAGCGAATGAGCAGTTCTTC
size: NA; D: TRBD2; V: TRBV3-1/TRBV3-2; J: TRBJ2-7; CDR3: CASSQVAAGGGYEQYF; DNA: TGTGCCAGCAGCCAGGTCGCGGCGGGGGGCGGGTACGAGCAGTACTTC
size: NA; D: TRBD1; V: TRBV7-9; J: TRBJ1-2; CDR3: CASSPRGQERGGYTF; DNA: TGTGCCAGCAGCCCCAGGGGACAGGAGAGGGGTGGCTACACCTTC
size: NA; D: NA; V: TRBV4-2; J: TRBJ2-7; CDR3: CASSQDIGQGRYEQYF; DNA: TGTGCCAGCAGCCAAGATATCGGGCAGGGGCGCTACGAGCAGTACTTC
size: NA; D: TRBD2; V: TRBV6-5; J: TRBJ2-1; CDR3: CASSSLAAEQFF; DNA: TGTGCCAGTTCATCCCTAGCGGCAGAGCAGTTCTTC
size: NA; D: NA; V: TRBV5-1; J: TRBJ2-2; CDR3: CASSLGVSRELFF; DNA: TGCGCCAGCAGCTTGGGCGTAAGCCGGGAGCTGTTTTTT
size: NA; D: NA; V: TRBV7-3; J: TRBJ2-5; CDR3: CASSLTNRETQYF; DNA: TGTGCCAGCAGCTTAACCAATCGGGAGACCCAGTACTTC
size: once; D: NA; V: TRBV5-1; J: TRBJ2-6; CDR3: CASSLDASSGANVLTF; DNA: TGCGCCAGCAGCTTGGACGCGAGCTCTGGGGCCAACGTCCTGACTTTC
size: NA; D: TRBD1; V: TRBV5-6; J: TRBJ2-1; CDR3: CASSRQGFGEQFF; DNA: TGTGCCAGCAGCAGACAGGGGTTCGGGGAGCAGTTCTTC
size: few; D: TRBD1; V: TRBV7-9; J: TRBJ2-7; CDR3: CASSFAAGQGSYEQYF; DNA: TGTGCCAGCAGCTTTGCCGCGGGACAGGGCTCCTACGAGCAGTACTTC
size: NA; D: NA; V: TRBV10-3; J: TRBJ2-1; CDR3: CAISVEGNSYNEQFF; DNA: TGTGCCATCAGTGTAGAGGGCAACTCCTACAATGAGCAGTTCTTC
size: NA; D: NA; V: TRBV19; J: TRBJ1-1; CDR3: CASSIWVEGTEAFF; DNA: TGTGCCAGTAGTATATGGGTCGAGGGCACTGAAGCTTTCTTT
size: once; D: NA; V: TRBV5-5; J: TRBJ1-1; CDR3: CASSLADRVGTEAFF; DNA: TGTGCCAGCAGCTTGGCCGATCGGGTTGGCACTGAAGCTTTCTTT
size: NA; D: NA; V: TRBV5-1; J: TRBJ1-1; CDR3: CASSPDRLTEAFF; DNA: TGCGCCAGCAGCCCTGACAGGCTCACTGAAGCTTTCTTT
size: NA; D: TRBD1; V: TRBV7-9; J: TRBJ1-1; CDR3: CASSKQGDTEAFF; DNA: TGTGCCAGCAGCAAACAGGGGGACACTGAAGCTTTCTTT
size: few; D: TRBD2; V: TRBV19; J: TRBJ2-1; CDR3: CASSIAGTSAHEQFF; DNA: TGTGCCAGTAGTATAGCCGGGACTAGCGCGCATGAGCAGTTCTTC
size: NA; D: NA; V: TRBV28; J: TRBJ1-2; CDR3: CASSYGYGYTF; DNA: TGTGCCAGCAGTTACGGGTATGGCTACACCTTC
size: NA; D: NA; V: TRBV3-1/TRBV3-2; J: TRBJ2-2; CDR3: CASSGQWNTGELFF; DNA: TGTGCCAGCAGCGGACAGTGGAACACCGGGGAGCTGTTTTTT
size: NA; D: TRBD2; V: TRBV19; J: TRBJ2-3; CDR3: CASSYGLAGASTDTQYF; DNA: TGTGCCAGTAGTTACGGACTAGCGGGAGCGAGCACAGATACGCAGTATTTT
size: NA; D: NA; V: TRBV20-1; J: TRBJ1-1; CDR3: CSASRGGTEAFF; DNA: TGCAGTGCTAGTCGGGGAGGCACTGAAGCTTTCTTT
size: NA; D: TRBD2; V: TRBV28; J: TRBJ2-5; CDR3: CASSPGGSGGVRETQYF; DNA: TGTGCCAGCAGCCCTGGCGGTAGCGGGGGCGTTCGGGAGACCCAGTACTTC
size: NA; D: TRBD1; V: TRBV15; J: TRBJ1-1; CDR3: CATSGGTGDTEAFF; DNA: TGTGCCACCAGCGGAGGGACAGGGGACACTGAAGCTTTCTTT
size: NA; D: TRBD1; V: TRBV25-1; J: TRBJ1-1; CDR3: CASIGQGATEAFF; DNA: TGTGCCAGCATTGGACAGGGGGCCACTGAAGCTTTCTTT
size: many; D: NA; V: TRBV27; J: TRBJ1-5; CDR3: CASSLSAGGGTSNQPQHF; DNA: TGTGCCAGCAGTTTATCAGCGGGCGGGGGAACCTCCAATCAGCCCCAGCATTTT
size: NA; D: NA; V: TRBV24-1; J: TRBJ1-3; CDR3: CATSDGQRNTIYF; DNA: TGTGCCACCAGTGATGGACAGAGAAACACCATATATTTT
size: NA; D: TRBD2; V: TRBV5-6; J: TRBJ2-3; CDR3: CASSLGTSGGRTDTQYF; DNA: TGTGCCAGCAGCTTAGGGACTAGCGGGGGGCGCACAGATACGCAGTATTTT
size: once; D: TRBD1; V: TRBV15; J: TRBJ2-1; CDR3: CATSRARQGRLNEQFF; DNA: TGTGCCACCAGCAGAGCTAGACAGGGCCGACTTAATGAGCAGTTCTTC
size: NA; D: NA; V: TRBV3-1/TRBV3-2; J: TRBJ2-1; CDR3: CASSQDIGDRLNYNEQFF; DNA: TGTGCCAGCAGCCAAGATATAGGTGACAGATTAAACTACAATGAGCAGTTCTTC
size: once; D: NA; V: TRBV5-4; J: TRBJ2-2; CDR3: CASSLLETSALPGELFF; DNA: TGTGCCAGCAGCTTGTTAGAGACTTCGGCATTACCCGGGGAGCTGTTTTTT
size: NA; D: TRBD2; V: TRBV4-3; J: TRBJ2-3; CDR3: CASSQDGGSGSTQYF; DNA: TGCGCCAGCAGCCAAGACGGCGGGAGCGGGTCTACGCAGTATTTT
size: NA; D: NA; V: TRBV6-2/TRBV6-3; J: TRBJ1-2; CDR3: CASSYSTGSYTF; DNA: TGTGCCAGCAGTTACTCGACCGGGAGCTACACCTTC
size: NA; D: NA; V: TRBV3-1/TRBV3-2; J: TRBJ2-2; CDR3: CASSLGPGELFF; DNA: TGTGCCAGCAGCCTGGGGCCCGGGGAGCTGTTTTTT
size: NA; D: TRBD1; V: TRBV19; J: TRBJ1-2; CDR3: CASSRDRGLSRSYTF; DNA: TGTGCCAGTAGTAGAGACAGGGGGCTATCCAGGAGCTACACCTTC
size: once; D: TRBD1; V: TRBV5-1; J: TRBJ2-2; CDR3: CASSLGQAGELFF; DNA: TGCGCCAGCAGCCTGGGACAGGCCGGGGAGCTGTTTTTT
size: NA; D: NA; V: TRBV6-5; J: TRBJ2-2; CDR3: CASSFNRGGGELFF; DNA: TGTGCCAGCAGTTTCAACAGGGGAGGCGGGGAGCTGTTTTTT
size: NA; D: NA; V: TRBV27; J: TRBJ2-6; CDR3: CASRRNRDSGANVLTF; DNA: TGTGCCAGCAGGCGAAACAGAGACTCTGGGGCCAACGTCCTGACTTTC
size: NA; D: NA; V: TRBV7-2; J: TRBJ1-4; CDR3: CASSFPGEKLFF; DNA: TGTGCCAGCAGCTTTCCCGGTGAAAAACTGTTTTTT